Here is one T cell receptor beta chain with its context. The antigen remains undetermined. CD8 cells regarded as naive lacked CD45RO, were positively chosen for CCR7, and omitted terminally differentiated effector memory CD45RA+ cells. V shed 7 bases, J shed 3 bases, and the junction held 7 bases outside the gene matches. The CDR3 totals 14 residues. Germline loops: CDR1 LNHDA, CDR2 SQIVND (reference sequence). These data come from a study of shared clonotypes between healthy human individuals. Findings and caveats of the study: Since donors were few, the genetic and exposure-history diversity represented was limited.

Repertoires were generated with immunoSEQ multiplex PCR, while TCRdb's copy carries only in-frame clones and drops some. The profile shows 2 million to 2.5 million clones, approximately 95% of them singletons. This chain connects TRBV19 to TRBJ2-5, with 8 positions matching TRBD2. Sequences were obtained from naive CD8+ T cells sorted from blood. The sequence came from a man between 18 and 35 years old in good health. The CDR3 sequence: CASTPTSAEETQYF. The CDR3, as DNA: TGTGCCAGTACCCCGACTAGCGCTGAAGAGACCCAGTACTTC.